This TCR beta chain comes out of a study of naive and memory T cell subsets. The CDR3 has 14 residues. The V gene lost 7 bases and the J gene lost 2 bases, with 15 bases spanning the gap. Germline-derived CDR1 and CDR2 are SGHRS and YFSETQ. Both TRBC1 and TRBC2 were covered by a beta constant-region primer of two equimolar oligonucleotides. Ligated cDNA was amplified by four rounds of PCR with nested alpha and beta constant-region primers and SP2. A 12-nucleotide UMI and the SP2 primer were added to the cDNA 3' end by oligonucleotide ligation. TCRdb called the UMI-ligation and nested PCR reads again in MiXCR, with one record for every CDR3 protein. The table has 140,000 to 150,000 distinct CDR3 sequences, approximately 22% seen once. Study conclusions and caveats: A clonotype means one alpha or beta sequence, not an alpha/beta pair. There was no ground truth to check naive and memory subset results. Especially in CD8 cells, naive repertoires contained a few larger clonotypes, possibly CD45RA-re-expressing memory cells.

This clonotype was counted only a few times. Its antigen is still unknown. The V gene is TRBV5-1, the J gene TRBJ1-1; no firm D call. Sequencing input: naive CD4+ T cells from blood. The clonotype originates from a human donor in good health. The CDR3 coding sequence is TGCGCCAGCGCTAAGTTCGCTATCAACACTGAAGCTTTCTTT. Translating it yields CASAKFAINTEAFF. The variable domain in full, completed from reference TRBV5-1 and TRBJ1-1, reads KAGVTQTPRYLIKTRGQQVTLSCSPISGHRSVSWYQQTPGQGLQFLFEYFSETQRNKGNFPGRFSGRQFSNSRSEMNVSTLELGDSALYLCASAKFAINTEAFFGQGTRLTVV.